Listed below are T cell receptor beta chains from one sample, sequenced in a study of blood T cell repertoires in COVID-19. TCRdb's copy holds only in-frame clones and misses some; the assay was immunoSEQ multiplex PCR. The sample records under 150,000 clones, around four fifths being singletons. Sequencing used peripheral blood. These receptors all stem from a woman between 35 and 50 years old with active or convalescent COVID-19. The CDR3 runs from the conserved cysteine through the conserved F or W. The D gene is left open where the match is weak.

J gene	V gene	D gene	CDR3 DNA	CDR3 protein
TRBJ1-3	TRBV6-6	TRBD1	TGTGCCAGCAGTCTTACCGGGACAGGGGGCCCCGGAAACACCATATATTTT	CASSLTGTGGPGNTIYF
TRBJ2-2	TRBV6-5	TRBD2	TGTGCCAGCAGTTACCTCAGCGGGAGGGCCGACCTCCAGCTGTTTTTT	CASSYLSGRADLQLFF
TRBJ2-7	TRBV2	NA	TGTGCCAGCCGCCGGAGCCAGAGCTCCTACGAGCAGTACTTC	CASRRSQSSYEQYF
TRBJ1-4	TRBV24-1	NA	TGTGCCACCAGTGATTCGGGACTGACCTTGGGTGAAAAACTGTTTTTT	CATSDSGLTLGEKLFF
TRBJ2-3	TRBV4-1	NA	TGCGCCAGCAGCCAAGAGTCTCAGCGGGTCACAGATACGCAGTATTTT	CASSQESQRVTDTQYF
TRBJ1-2	TRBV27	NA	TGTGCCAGCAGGGCAGGGTATAGAGGCTACACCTTC	CASRAGYRGYTF
TRBJ1-1	TRBV30	NA	TGTGCCTGGAGTTCAGATGTGAACACTGAAGCTTTCTTT	CAWSSDVNTEAFF
TRBJ2-2	TRBV19	TRBD2	TGTGCCAGTAGTGTACTAGCGGGATTTATCACCGGGGAGCTGTTTTTT	CASSVLAGFITGELFF
TRBJ1-2	TRBV7-9	NA	TGTGCCAGCAGCCCGACCGTGGGAGGTTCAAGCTATGGCTACACCTTC	CASSPTVGGSSYGYTF
TRBJ1-1	TRBV28	NA	TGTGCCAGCAGTCCCATGGACACCACTGAAGCTTTCTTT	CASSPMDTTEAFF
TRBJ2-7	TRBV28	NA	TGTGCCAGCAGTTTAGTGGGAGCGGTCTTGTACGAGCAGTACTTC	CASSLVGAVLYEQYF
TRBJ1-1	TRBV7-9	NA	TGTGCCAGCAGGCCCCGGACAGAGAACACTGAAGCTTTCTTT	CASRPRTENTEAFF
TRBJ2-3	TRBV19	NA	TGTGCCAGTAGTACCCTCAGGGACACAGATACGCAGTATTTT	CASSTLRDTDTQYF